This passage covers 21 T cell receptor beta chains from one sample sequenced in a study of blood T cell repertoires in COVID-19. The method was immunoSEQ multiplex PCR; TCRdb's version includes in-frame clones alone and lacks a portion of them. The data hold a few hundred thousand clones, with around 84% observed a single time. Sequenced input: peripheral blood. The source is a man aged 55 to 70 with acute or convalescent COVID-19.

The chain uses TRBV10-1 and TRBJ2-1; possible D gene TRBD2, 6 bases. Trimming cost V 8 bases and J 7 bases, with 9 bases left between them. Germline V gene sequence: CDR1 WNHNN, CDR2 SYGVQD (reference sequence). The CDR3 covers 11 residues. The CDR3 protein is CASGRGNEQFF. CDR3 DNA: TGCGCCAGCGGTCGGGGGAATGAGCAGTTCTTC.

A single count supports this clone. The gene calls are TRBV28 and TRBJ2-1; 10 bases align to TRBD2. Germline V gene sequence: CDR1 MDHEN, CDR2 SYDVKM. The CDR3 extends over 17 amino acids. V was clipped by 5 bases and J by 8 bases; unmatched bases: 15. Here the CDR3 reads CASSLEGSGRAGDEQFF. CDR3 bases: TGTGCCAGCAGTCTCGAGGGGAGCGGGAGGGCCGGGGATGAGCAGTTCTTC.

This clone was picked up a small number of times. The genes are TRBV18 and TRBJ2-1; maybe TRBD2 (5 bases). The CDR3 is 15 amino acids. V lost 1 base to trimming and J lost 6 bases, with 13 bases between them. CDR1 is KGHSH and CDR2 is LQKENI in the germline V gene. CDR3 nucleotide sequence: TGTGCCAGCTCACCACTCTCGGGAACCGGCAATGAGCAGTTCTTC. This translates into CASSPLSGTGNEQFF.

V is TRBV18 and J is TRBJ1-3; D ambiguous. CDR3 length equals 15 residues. Germline lookup yields CDR1 KGHSH and CDR2 LQKENI. V dropped 3 bases and J dropped 1 base, with 10 bases sitting between them. Here the CDR3 reads CASSPPDWSGNTIYF. DNA for the CDR3: TGTGCCAGCTCACCTCCAGATTGGTCTGGAAACACCATATATTTT.

This clone was observed a single time. The chain carries TRBV7-9 and TRBJ2-2, with a weak D call TRBD1 (6 bases). V lost 4 bases and J 4 bases, leaving 16 bases between the germline ends. This CDR3 comprises 16 residues. Germline V gene sequence: CDR1 SEHNR, CDR2 FQNEAQ (reference sequence). CDR3 sequence reads: CASSSLGGDSTGELFF. In nucleotides, the CDR3 is TGTGCCAGCAGCTCCTTAGGGGGTGACTCCACCGGGGAGCTGTTTTTT.

With respect to this clone: At the DNA level, this CDR3 is encoded by other sequences in the same sample as well. J is TRBJ2-7 and V is TRBV27; 7 bases map to TRBD1. Unmatched junction bases numbered 1, after V lost 2 bases and J lost 3 bases. The CDR3 is 13 residues long. Germline lookup yields CDR1 MNHEY and CDR2 SMNVEV (reference sequence). The DNA of the CDR3 is TGTGCCAGCAGTTTAAACAGGGGCTACGAGCAGTACTTC. It codes for CASSLNRGYEQYF.

The CDR3: CASSQEFWAYGYTF. In DNA, the CDR3 is TGCGCCAGCAGCCAAGAATTTTGGGCTTATGGCTACACCTTC. The chain employs TRBV4-3 and TRBJ1-2; D call uncertain. There are 14 residues in the CDR3. Looked up from germline, CDR1 is LGHNA and CDR2 is YSLEER. V was trimmed by 0 bases and J by 5 bases, leaving 10 bases between them.

CDR3 region: CASTSPGGYEQYF. The CDR3 coding sequence is TGTGCCAGCACCTCCCCGGGGGGCTACGAGCAGTACTTC. V gene TRBV5-4 combines with J gene TRBJ2-7; 7 bases match TRBD2. The V and J ends lost 6 bases and 3 bases, in that order; junction bases with no gene match: 6. Germline V gene lookup returns CDR1 SGHNT and CDR2 YYREEE (reference sequence). This CDR3 has 13 residues.

The chain combines TRBV21-1 with TRBJ2-7; the table's TRBD1 call for D was not verified on the DNA. TRBV21-1 is a listed pseudogene. The CDR3 spans 15 residues. In DNA form, the CDR3 reads TGTGCCAGCACCAGTCCCCGGGACAGGGCCTACGAGCAGTACTTC. It is translated as CASTSPRDRAYEQYF.

The chain recombines TRBV6-5 with TRBJ1-5; D is uncertain. The V gene lost 0 bases and the J gene lost 5 bases, with 11 bases spanning the gap. Germline lookup yields CDR1 MNHEY and CDR2 SVGAGI. The CDR3 extends over 15 amino acids. This CDR3 is CASSYSRGGHQPQHF. CDR3 sequence (DNA): TGTGCCAGCAGTTACTCGCGGGGAGGTCATCAGCCCCAGCATTTT.

This chain connects TRBV10-1 to TRBJ2-3, with D perhaps matching TRBD1 (5 bases). Per germline, CDR1 WNHNN and CDR2 SYGVQD (reference sequence). Trimming took off 0 bases at V and 11 bases at J, with 21 bases between the two ends. The CDR3 sequence is 16 residues long. This CDR3 reads CASSESRTGEHRGQYF. The DNA for the CDR3 is TGCGCCAGCAGTGAGTCGCGAACAGGCGAGCACAGAGGGCAGTATTTT.

The V and J genes are TRBV12-3 or TRBV12-4 and TRBJ2-3; D is ambiguous. The CDR3 loop spans 13 amino acids. V was clipped by 4 bases and J by 0 bases, with 5 bases between them. The DNA for the CDR3 is TGTGCCAGCAGTTCCCTGAGCACAGATACGCAGTATTTT. It codes for CASSSLSTDTQYF.

This sequence joins TRBV27 and TRBJ2-1, with TRBD1 matching over 10 bases. The CDR3 runs to 17 residues. V lost 5 bases to trimming and J lost 3 bases; unmatched junction nucleotides: 10. Per the germline V gene, CDR1 is MNHEY and CDR2 is SMNVEV (reference sequence). In DNA, the CDR3 is TGTGCCAGCAGTCCTTCAAGGACAGGGGGTTTCTACAATGAGCAGTTCTTC. This translates into CASSPSRTGGFYNEQFF.

The V and J genes are TRBV6-6 and TRBJ2-5; 7 bases align to TRBD2. With V trimmed by 8 bases and J by 1 base, 4 bases remained unmatched. The germline CDR1 and CDR2 sequences are MNHNY and SVGAGI (reference sequence). The CDR3 has 13 residues. Here the CDR3 reads CASATSPQETQYF. CDR3 DNA: TGTGCCAGCGCGACTAGCCCCCAAGAGACCCAGTACTTC.

The rearrangement uses TRBV7-9 and TRBJ2-7; 7 bases line up with TRBD1. The trim removed 5 bases at V and 2 bases at J, leaving 6 bases unmatched. Germline CDR1 reads SEHNR; CDR2 reads FQNEAQ (reference sequence). The CDR3 has 14 amino acids. The DNA for the CDR3 is TGTGCCAGCAGCACGCAGGGACAGCCCTACGAGCAGTACTTC. Its protein product is CASSTQGQPYEQYF.

This clone was recorded once. The V and J genes are TRBV6-5 and TRBJ2-1; the match to TRBD2 covers 7 bases. This CDR3 contains 15 residues. Germline V gives CDR1 MNHEY, CDR2 SVGAGI. J lost 5 bases, V lost 2 bases, and 6 bases had no gene match. CDR3 protein: CASSYGRLADNEQFF. CDR3 DNA: TGTGCCAGCAGTTACGGTCGGCTAGCGGACAATGAGCAGTTCTTC.

The V gene is TRBV6-2 or TRBV6-3, the J gene TRBJ2-7, with 11 bases identical to TRBD2. There are 15 residues in the CDR3. The germline gives CDR1 MNHEY, CDR2 SVGEGT. Losses at the gene ends were 6 bases for V and 0 bases for J; bases not matched to a gene: 4. The DNA for the CDR3 is TGTGCCAGCAGCCGACTAGCGGGGAGCTCCTACGAGCAGTACTTC. This sequence encodes CASSRLAGSSYEQYF.

The CDR3 nucleotides are TGTGCCAGCAGCGCCAGGGGGGACTATGGCTACACCTTC. The encoded protein is CASSARGDYGYTF. The chain links TRBV9 to TRBJ1-2; 7 bases fit TRBD1. The CDR3 loop spans 13 amino acids. After removal of 3 bases from V and 3 bases from J, the junction contained 2 bases not matched to a gene. Germline assignment: CDR1 SGDLS and CDR2 YYNGEE.

This rearrangement joins TRBV15 to TRBJ1-3; possibly TRBD1 for D (5 bases). This CDR3 comprises 15 residues. Trimming removed 5 bases from V and 2 bases from J, with 13 bases in between. Germline V gene lookup returns CDR1 LNHNV and CDR2 YYDKDF (reference sequence). The CDR3: CATSAVMGPGNTIYF. The CDR3 nucleotides are TGTGCCACCAGCGCGGTGATGGGGCCTGGAAACACCATATATTTT.

The sample holds one count of this clone. This chain joins TRBV6-4 and TRBJ1-2; 11 bases map to TRBD1. J gave up 4 bases and V 2 bases, and 3 bases lay outside the gene matches. This CDR3 spans 15 amino acids. CDR1 is MRHNA and CDR2 is SNTAGT in the germline V gene. The CDR3 DNA reads TGTGCCAGCAGTGACGGGACAGGGGGGTCCTATGGCTACACCTTC. Translation gives CASSDGTGGSYGYTF.

V and J are TRBV10-3 and TRBJ1-1, with 7 bases matching TRBD1. After removal of 4 bases from V and 1 base from J, the junction contained 3 bases not matched to a gene. The CDR3 runs 14 residues. The germline V gene encodes CDR1 ENHRY and CDR2 SYGVKD. CDR3 region: CAISGQGGNTEAFF. The CDR3 bases are TGTGCCATCAGTGGACAGGGCGGGAACACTGAAGCTTTCTTT.